What follows are 22 T cell receptor beta chains derived from one specimen sequenced in a study of T cells and copy number aberrations in small-cell lung cancer. The data were produced by immunoSEQ multiplex PCR, yet TCRdb's version contains in-frame clones alone and is incomplete. The table shows around 6,100 clones, with 60% to 80% occurring only once. The sample consisted of normal tissue next to the tumor. Source of these receptors: a woman between 70 and 85 years old with small cell lung cancer. Some clones in this sample may be carry-over from other donors' samples.

The chain employs TRBV28 and TRBJ1-4, with D possibly matching TRBD1 (5 bases). The CDR3 spans 14 residues. CDR1 and CDR2 (germline): MDHEN, SYDVKM. Trimming cost V 9 bases and J 6 bases, with 17 bases left between them. The CDR3 DNA reads as TGTGCCAGTAATCAACAGGTGGAGGATGAAAAACTGTTTTTT. Translated, it gives CASNQQVEDEKLFF.

This clone was found once. The gene calls are TRBV7-6 and TRBJ2-2; 9 bases are a match to TRBD2. With 2 bases clipped from V and 7 bases from J, the junction kept 11 bases outside the gene matches. CDR3 length: 17 amino acids. Germline V lookup: CDR1 SGHVS, CDR2 FNYEAQ. CDR3 sequence reads: CASSLPGVAGVVGELFF. As DNA, the CDR3 is TGTGCCAGCAGCTTACCCGGGGTAGCGGGAGTTGTCGGGGAGCTGTTTTTT.

V gene TRBV23-1 combines with J gene TRBJ2-7; 9 bases map to TRBD1. TRBV23-1 is labeled an ORF, and its function is uncertain. The CDR3 extends over 15 amino acids. After removal of 4 bases from V and 1 base from J, the junction contained 5 bases not matched to a gene. The CDR3 loop reads CASSPPGQGSYEQYF. CDR3 in DNA: TGCGCCAGCAGTCCTCCGGGACAGGGTTCCTACGAGCAGTACTTC.

The chain recombines TRBV11-3 with TRBJ2-3, with D possibly TRBD1 on 5 matching bases. CDR3 size: 15 residues. Trimming stripped 1 base from V and 6 bases from J, with 14 bases between. Germline V gives CDR1 SGHNT, CDR2 YENEEA. CDR3 sequence reads: CASSLGVSGADTQYF. The CDR3 DNA reads as TGTGCCAGCAGCTTAGGAGTCAGTGGGGCGGATACGCAGTATTTT.

The chain employs TRBV30 and TRBJ1-5, with a tentative D call TRBD1 (5 bases). Germline CDR1 reads GTSNPN; CDR2 reads SVGIG (reference sequence). This CDR3 contains 12 residues. Trimming left V 5 bases short and J 4 bases short, with 9 bases between. CDR3 residues: CAWGGGNQPQHF. In DNA, the CDR3 is TGTGCCTGGGGGGGTGGAAATCAGCCCCAGCATTTT.

This chain uses TRBV7-9 with TRBJ2-1, with TRBD2 identical over 10 bases. J gave up 2 bases and V 3 bases, and 1 base lay outside the gene matches. The V gene's germline CDR1 is SEHNR and CDR2 FQNEAQ (reference sequence). There are 15 residues in the CDR3. The CDR3 spells CASSFLAGAYNEQFF. In DNA, the CDR3 is TGTGCCAGCAGCTTCCTAGCGGGGGCCTACAATGAGCAGTTCTTC.

The chain recombines TRBV4-1 with TRBJ2-7; D is ambiguous. The CDR3 contains 13 residues. V was clipped by 0 bases and J by 8 bases, with 11 bases between them. Germline V CDR1 and CDR2: MGHRA, YSYEKL. The CDR3 DNA reads as TGCGCCAGCAGCCAAGATTGGGCGGTCCAGCAGTACTTC. Its protein is CASSQDWAVQQYF.

This clone occurred a few times. V and J are TRBV5-1 and TRBJ1-1; D is uncertain. Germline V gives CDR1 SGHRS, CDR2 YFSETQ. V shed 1 base and J shed 0 bases, with 10 bases lying between them. The CDR3 totals 15 residues. Written as DNA, the CDR3 is TGCGCCAGCAGCTTGTCGGGGAGCATGAACACTGAAGCTTTCTTT. Protein sequence: CASSLSGSMNTEAFF.

This chain uses TRBV11-2 with TRBJ1-2; 9 nucleotides align to TRBD1. The CDR3 length is 14 residues. Looked up from germline, CDR1 is SGHAT and CDR2 is FQNNGV. The trim removed 6 bases at V and 4 bases at J, leaving 6 bases unmatched. The CDR3 DNA reads as TGTGCCAGCAGAGCGGACAGGGGTACCTATGGCTACACCTTC. It encodes CASRADRGTYGYTF.

This clone was observed a handful of times. This chain's CDR3 is CAPSTESTGELFF. CDR3 nucleotide sequence: TGTGCCCCGAGCACGGAAAGCACCGGGGAGCTGTTTTTT. The genes are TRBV30 and TRBJ2-2; no clear D gene. Germline CDR1 and CDR2: GTSNPN and SVGIG (reference sequence). The CDR3 runs 13 residues. V lost 8 bases to trimming and J lost 4 bases, with 14 bases between them.

The genes are TRBV6-5 and TRBJ2-2, with 8 bases fitting TRBD1. The CDR3 length is 14 residues. Germline V lookup: CDR1 MNHEY, CDR2 SVGAGI. The V gene end was trimmed by 6 bases and the J gene end by 0 bases; junction bases not matched to a gene: 0. The CDR3 is CASRGQANTGELFF. In DNA form, the CDR3 reads TGTGCCAGCAGGGGACAGGCGAACACCGGGGAGCTGTTTTTT.

There are a few counts of this clone. V usage is TRBV7-2 and J usage is TRBJ2-7; no clear D gene. Germline V CDR1 and CDR2: SGHTA, FQGNSA. The CDR3 extends over 13 amino acids. Trimming removed 5 bases from V and 6 bases from J, with 14 bases in between. CDR3 nucleotides: TGTGCCAGCAGCCACCGGGCCTCGGGCGAGCAGTACTTC. It translates to CASSHRASGEQYF.

The chain carries TRBV10-3 and TRBJ2-2; D is ambiguous. Germline V gene data show CDR1 as ENHRY and CDR2 as SYGVKD. Trimming shortened V by 4 bases and J by 0 bases, and 12 bases separated the two germline ends. The CDR3 runs to 16 residues. This chain's CDR3 is CAISVPRASNTGELFF. The CDR3 DNA is TGTGCCATCAGTGTGCCCCGGGCCTCGAACACCGGGGAGCTGTTTTTT.

Note on this clone: At one end, the junction sequence differs from germline, possibly due to a read error. The chain joins TRBV4-3 to TRBJ2-5; TRBD1 or TRBD2 may be the D gene (5 bases each). CDR3 size: 16 residues. The germline gives CDR1 LGHNA, CDR2 YSLEER. This chain's CDR3 is CASSQETGANQETQYF. The CDR3 DNA sequence: TGCGCCAGCAGCCAAGAAACCGGGGCAAACCAAGAGACCCAATACTTC.

In its sample, this clone was seen once. This chain uses TRBV30 with TRBJ2-1, with D tentatively TRBD2 (5 bases). CDR3 length: 14 amino acids. Per germline, CDR1 GTSNPN and CDR2 SVGIG (reference sequence). V was trimmed by 2 bases and J by 4 bases, leaving 12 bases between them. The CDR3 loop is CAWSKAAYYNEQFF. In nucleotides, the CDR3 is TGTGCCTGGAGTAAAGCGGCATATTACAATGAGCAGTTCTTC. The variable domain in full, with the rest retrieved from reference TRBV30 and TRBJ2-1, is SQTIHQWPATLVQPVGSPLSLECTVEGTSNPNLYWYRQAAGRGLQLLFYSVGIGQISSEVPQNLSASRPQDRQFILSSKKLLLSDSGFYLCAWSKAAYYNEQFFGPGTRLTVL.

The chain employs TRBV20-1 and TRBJ2-3; tentatively, D is TRBD1 (5 bases). From germline, CDR1 is DFQATT and CDR2 SNEGSKA (reference sequence). This CDR3 contains 11 residues. The germline V and J ends were trimmed by 8 bases and 7 bases, with 13 bases remaining between them. The DNA for the CDR3 is TGCAGTCCCCGTCAGGGCTATACGCAGTATTTT. This codes for CSPRQGYTQYF.

This clone turned up a few times. The chain links TRBV28 to TRBJ2-3, with 7 bases fitting TRBD2. There are 13 residues in the CDR3. Unmatched junction bases numbered 7, after V lost 11 bases and J lost 2 bases. CDR1 and CDR2 from the germline V gene are MDHEN and SYDVKM. The chain's CDR3 is CAGKRGPTDTQYF. The DNA for the CDR3 is TGTGCCGGCAAGCGGGGCCCCACAGATACGCAGTATTTT.

The V call is TRBV29-1, the J call TRBJ2-3; 10 bases line up with TRBD2. With V trimmed by 6 bases and J by 4 bases, 7 bases remained unmatched. There are 14 residues in the CDR3. Germline CDR1 is SQVTM and CDR2 is ANQGSEA. The chain's CDR3 is CSVHSGRSADTQYF. Here the CDR3 DNA reads TGCAGCGTCCATAGCGGGAGGTCGGCAGATACGCAGTATTTT.

The chain carries TRBV4-1 and TRBJ2-4; a weak D match, TRBD1 (5 bases). Germline-derived CDR1 and CDR2 are MGHRA and YSYEKL. Trimming took 0 bases from V and 7 from J, leaving 10 bases between them. CDR3 size: 14 residues. CDR3 nucleotide sequence: TGCGCCAGCAGCCAAGATGGGGCATGGAACATTCAGTACTTC. It specifies CASSQDGAWNIQYF.

This rearrangement joins TRBV27 to TRBJ1-1, with TRBD1 as a possible D gene (5 bases). In germline, CDR1 is MNHEY, CDR2 SMNVEV (reference sequence). The CDR3 covers 14 residues. The germline V and J ends were trimmed by 3 bases and 5 bases, with 13 bases remaining between them. The CDR3: CASSFNRRGTEAFF. CDR3 nucleotides: TGTGCCAGCAGTTTTAATCGTCGGGGGACTGAAGCTTTCTTT.

This clone was counted a few times. This chain links TRBV9 with TRBJ2-2, with D tentatively TRBD1 (6 bases). The V gene lost 3 bases and the J gene lost 6 bases, with 6 bases spanning the gap. CDR3 length: 12 amino acids. The germline V gene has CDR1 SGDLS and CDR2 YYNGEE. The CDR3 here is CASSGTAGELFF. CDR3 nucleotide sequence: TGTGCCAGCAGCGGGACAGCCGGGGAGCTGTTTTTT.

V usage is TRBV19 and J usage is TRBJ2-5; maybe TRBD2 (7 bases). The V and J ends lost 5 bases and 5 bases respectively, with 21 bases between them. This CDR3 spans 16 amino acids. CDR1 is LNHDA and CDR2 is SQIVND in the germline V gene (reference sequence). The CDR3 bases are TGTGCCAGTAGTCCCCCTGGGCGGGAGAGGGGGGAGACCCAGTACTTC. Its protein is CASSPPGRERGETQYF.